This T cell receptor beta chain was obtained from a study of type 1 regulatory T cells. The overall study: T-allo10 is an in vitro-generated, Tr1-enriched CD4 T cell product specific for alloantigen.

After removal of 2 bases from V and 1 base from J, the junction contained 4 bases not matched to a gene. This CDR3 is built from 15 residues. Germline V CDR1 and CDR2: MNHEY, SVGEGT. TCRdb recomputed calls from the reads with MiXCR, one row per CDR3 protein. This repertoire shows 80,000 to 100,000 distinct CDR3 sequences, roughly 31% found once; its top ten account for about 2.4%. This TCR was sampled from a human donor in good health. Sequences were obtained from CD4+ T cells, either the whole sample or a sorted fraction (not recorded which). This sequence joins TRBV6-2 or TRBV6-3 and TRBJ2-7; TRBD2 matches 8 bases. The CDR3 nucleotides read TGTGCCAGCAGTTACGGCAGCGGGAGTTCCTACGAGCAGTACTTC. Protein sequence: CASSYGSGSSYEQYF.